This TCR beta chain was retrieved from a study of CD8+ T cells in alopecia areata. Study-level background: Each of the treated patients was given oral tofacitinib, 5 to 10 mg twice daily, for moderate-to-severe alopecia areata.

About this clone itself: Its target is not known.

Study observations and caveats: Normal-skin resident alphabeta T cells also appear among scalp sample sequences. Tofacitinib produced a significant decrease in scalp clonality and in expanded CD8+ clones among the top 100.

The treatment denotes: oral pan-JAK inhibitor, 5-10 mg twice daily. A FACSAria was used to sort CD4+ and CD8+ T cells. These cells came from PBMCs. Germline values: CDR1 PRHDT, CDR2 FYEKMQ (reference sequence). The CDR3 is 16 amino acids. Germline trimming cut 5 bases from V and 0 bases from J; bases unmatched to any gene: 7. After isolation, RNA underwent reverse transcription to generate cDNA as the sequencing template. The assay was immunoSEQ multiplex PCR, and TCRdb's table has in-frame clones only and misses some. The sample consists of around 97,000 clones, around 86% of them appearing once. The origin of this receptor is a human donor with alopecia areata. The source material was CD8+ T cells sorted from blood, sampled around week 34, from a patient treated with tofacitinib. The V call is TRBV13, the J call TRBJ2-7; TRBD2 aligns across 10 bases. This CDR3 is CASSPASGGPSYEQYF. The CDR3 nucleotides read TGTGCCAGCAGCCCGGCTAGCGGGGGCCCCTCCTACGAGCAGTACTTC.